Sequencing of this T cell receptor beta chain was carried out in a study of post-analysis software for immune sequencing data. Study outcomes and limitations: The study found TRBV5-6, TRBV5-1 and TRBV20-1 among roughly 5 TRBV segments more frequent in patients than controls.

Trimming stripped 6 bases from V and 10 bases from J, with 23 bases between. This CDR3 spans 15 amino acids. Germline V gives CDR1 MNHNY, CDR2 SVGAGI (reference sequence). Unique-molecular-identifier-tagged TCR beta cDNA libraries were used. Each CDR3 protein is one row after TCRdb ran MiXCR on the PCR reads. This table holds about 770,000 distinct CDR3 sequences, about half found once. As to this clonotype: Its antigen remains unknown.

This sequence was found in a girl between 10 and 17 years old with multiple sclerosis. Input material: blood. The chain uses TRBV6-6 and TRBJ2-3, with D perhaps given as TRBD1 or TRBD2 (5 bases each). The CDR3 spells CASSPTGTVPRAQYF. CDR3 sequence (DNA): TGTGCCAGCAGCCCGACGGGGACGGTTCCCCGGGCGCAGTATTTT.